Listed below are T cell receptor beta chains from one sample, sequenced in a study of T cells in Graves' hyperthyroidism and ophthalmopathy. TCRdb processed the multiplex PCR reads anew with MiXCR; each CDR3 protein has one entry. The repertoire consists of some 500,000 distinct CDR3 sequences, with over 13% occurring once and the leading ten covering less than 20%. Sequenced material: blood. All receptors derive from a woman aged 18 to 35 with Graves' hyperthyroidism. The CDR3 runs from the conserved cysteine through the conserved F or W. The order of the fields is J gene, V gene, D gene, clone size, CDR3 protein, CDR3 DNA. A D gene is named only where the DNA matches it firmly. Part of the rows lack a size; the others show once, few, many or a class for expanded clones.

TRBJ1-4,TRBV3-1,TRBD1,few,CASSLGQPRGEKLFF,TGTGCCAGCAGCCTGGGACAGCCCAGGGGTGAAAAACTGTTTTTT
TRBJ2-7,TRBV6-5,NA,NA,CASSYSITGIYEQYF,TGTGCCAGCAGTTACTCGATAACGGGTATCTACGAGCAGTACTTC
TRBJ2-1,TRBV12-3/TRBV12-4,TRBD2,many,CASSPGLAGADEQFF,TGTGCCAGCAGTCCCGGACTAGCGGGGGCCGATGAGCAGTTCTTC
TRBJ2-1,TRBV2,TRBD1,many,CASSQGQGAYNEQFF,TGTGCCAGCAGCCAGGGACAGGGAGCCTACAATGAGCAGTTCTTC
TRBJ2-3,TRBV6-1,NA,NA,CASSEWIEITDTQYF,TGTGCCAGCAGTGAATGGATAGAAATCACAGATACGCAGTATTTT
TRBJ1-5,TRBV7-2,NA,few,CASSQDENQPQHF,TGTGCCAGCAGCCAGGACGAGAATCAGCCCCAGCATTTT
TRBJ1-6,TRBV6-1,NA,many,CASTRPESPLHF,TGTGCCAGCACCCGACCGGAGTCACCCCTCCACTTT
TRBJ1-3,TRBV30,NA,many,CACKRSGSGNTIYF,TGTGCCTGCAAAAGATCGGGCTCTGGAAACACCATATATTTT
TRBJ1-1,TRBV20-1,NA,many,CSAPDGLNTEAFF,TGCAGTGCTCCGGACGGACTGAACACTGAAGCTTTCTTT
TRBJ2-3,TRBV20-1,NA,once,CSARLQGKSADTQYF,TGCAGTGCTAGGCTTCAAGGGAAGTCGGCAGATACGCAGTATTTT
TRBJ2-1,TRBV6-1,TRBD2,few,CASSKREGGYNEQFF,TGTGCCAGCAGCAAGCGGGAGGGGGGCTACAATGAGCAGTTCTTC
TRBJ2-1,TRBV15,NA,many,CATSRGDGDNNEQFF,TGTGCCACCAGCCGAGGGGACGGAGACAACAATGAGCAGTTCTTC
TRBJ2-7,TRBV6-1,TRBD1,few,CASSTPGQGASYEQYF,TGTGCCAGCAGTACACCGGGACAGGGGGCATCCTACGAGCAGTACTTC
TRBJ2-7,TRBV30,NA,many,CAWDSGTHEQYF,TGTGCCTGGGACAGTGGAACCCACGAGCAGTACTTC
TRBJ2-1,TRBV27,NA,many,CASSRRPNEQFF,TGTGCCAGCAGTCGCAGGCCCAATGAGCAGTTCTTC
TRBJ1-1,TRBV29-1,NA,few,CSVFLGVNTEAFF,TGCAGCGTTTTTCTTGGGGTGAACACTGAAGCTTTCTTT
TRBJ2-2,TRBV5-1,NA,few,CASSLAIGGTGELFF,TGCGCCAGCAGCTTGGCCATTGGGGGGACCGGGGAGCTGTTTTTT
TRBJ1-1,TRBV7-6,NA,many,CASSFTANTEAFF,TGTGCCAGCAGCTTTACGGCTAACACTGAAGCTTTCTTT